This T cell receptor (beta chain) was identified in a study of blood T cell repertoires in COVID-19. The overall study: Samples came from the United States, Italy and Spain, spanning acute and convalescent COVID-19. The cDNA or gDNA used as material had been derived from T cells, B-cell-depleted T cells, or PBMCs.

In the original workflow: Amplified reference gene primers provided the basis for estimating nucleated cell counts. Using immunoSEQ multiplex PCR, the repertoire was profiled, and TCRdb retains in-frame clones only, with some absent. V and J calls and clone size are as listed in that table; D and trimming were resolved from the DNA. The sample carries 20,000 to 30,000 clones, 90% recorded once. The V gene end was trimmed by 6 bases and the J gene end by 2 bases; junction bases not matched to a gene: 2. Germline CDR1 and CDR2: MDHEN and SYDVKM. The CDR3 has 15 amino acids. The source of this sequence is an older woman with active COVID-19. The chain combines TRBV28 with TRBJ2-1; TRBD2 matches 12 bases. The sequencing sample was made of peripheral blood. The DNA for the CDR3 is TGTGCCAGCAGAACTAGCGGGGGGACCTACAATGAGCAGTTCTTC. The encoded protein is CASRTSGGTYNEQFF.